This T cell receptor beta chain is drawn from a study of T-cell reconstitution after alpha-beta-depleted transplantation in children. Preparation of the TCRbeta library was carried out with unique molecular identifiers. TCRdb reprocessed the PCR reads with MiXCR, giving one entry per CDR3 protein. The table lists about 340,000 distinct CDR3 sequences, approximately 10% of them singletons. CDR3 length: 12 residues. The V and J ends lost 3 bases and 8 bases respectively, with 13 bases between them. CDR1 and CDR2 (germline): SQVTM, ANQGSEA. There are many counts of this clonotype. The rearrangement joins TRBV29-1 to TRBJ1-1; D unresolved. Source: PBMCs from the stem cell graft donor, taken from the stem cell graft. This TCR came from a human donor who donated a stem cell graft to a child with acute lymphoblastic leukemia. The CDR3 DNA reads as TGCAGCGTTGATGCGCCGGTGGGAGAAGCTTTCTTT. This codes for CSVDAPVGEAFF.